This TCR beta chain was profiled in a study of graft-versus-host responses after intestinal transplantation. Study-level information: Every one of the recipients received anti-thymocyte globulin induction and afterwards took tacrolimus and steroids for around three years.

The assay was immunoSEQ multiplex PCR, and TCRdb's table has in-frame clones only and misses some. The table includes around 89,000 clones, around 92% detected once. About this clone: The antigen remains unidentified.

Specimen: unstimulated CD8+ T cells sorted from spleen or lymph node cells, collected before transplant. This receptor was taken from a human donor who was the organ donor for an intestinal transplant.

CDR3 sequence: CASSSAPGQGHEQYF. The CDR3 DNA is TGTGCCAGCAGCTCCGCTCCGGGACAGGGACACGAGCAGTACTTC. The V and J genes are TRBV7-9 and TRBJ2-7; 9 nucleotides match TRBD1. This CDR3 is built from 15 residues. Germline values: CDR1 SEHNR, CDR2 FQNEAQ (reference sequence). Germline trimming cut 4 bases from V and 5 bases from J; bases unmatched to any gene: 9. Full variable domain (rest looked up from reference TRBV7-9 and TRBJ2-7): DTGVSQNPRHKITKRGQNVTFRCDPISEHNRLYWYRQTLGQGPEFLTYFQNEAQLEKSRLLSDRFSAERPKGSFSTLEIQRTEQGDSAMYLCASSSAPGQGHEQYFGPGTRLTVT.